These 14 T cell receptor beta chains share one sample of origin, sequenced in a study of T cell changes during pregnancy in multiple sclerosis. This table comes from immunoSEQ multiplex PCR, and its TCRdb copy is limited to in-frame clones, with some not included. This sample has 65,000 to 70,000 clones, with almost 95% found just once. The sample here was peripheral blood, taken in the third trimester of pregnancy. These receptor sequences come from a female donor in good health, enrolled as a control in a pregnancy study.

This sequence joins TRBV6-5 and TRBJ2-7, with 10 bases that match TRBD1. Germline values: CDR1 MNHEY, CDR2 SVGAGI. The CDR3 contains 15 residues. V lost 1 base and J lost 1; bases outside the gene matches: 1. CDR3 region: CASSYWTGGSYEQYF. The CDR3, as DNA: TGTGCCAGCAGTTACTGGACAGGGGGGTCCTACGAGCAGTACTTC.

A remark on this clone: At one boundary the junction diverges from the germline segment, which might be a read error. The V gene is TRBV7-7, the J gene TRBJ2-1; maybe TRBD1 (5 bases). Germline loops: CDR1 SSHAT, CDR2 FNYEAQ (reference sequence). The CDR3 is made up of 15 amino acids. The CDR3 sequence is CASSLGAATYNEQFF. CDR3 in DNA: TGTGCTAGCAGCTTAGGGGCCGCAACCTACAATGAGCAGTTCTTC.

CDR3 bases: TGTGCCAGCTGGGACTGGATCACAGATACGCAGTATTTT. As protein: CASWDWITDTQYF. The chain combines TRBV19 with TRBJ2-3, with a possible D match to TRBD2 (6 bases). In germline, CDR1 is LNHDA, CDR2 SQIVND (reference sequence). The CDR3 has 13 residues. Trimming left V 9 bases short and J 2 bases short, with 12 bases between. The full variable domain, with the rest looked up from reference TRBV19 and TRBJ2-3, is DGGITQSPKYLFRKEGQNVTLSCEQNLNHDAMYWYRQDPGQGLRLIYYSQIVNDFQKGDIAEGYSVSREKKESFPLTVTSAQKNPTAFYLCASWDWITDTQYFGPGTRLTVL.

The CDR3 sequence is CASSSGYARGEKLFF. In DNA form, the CDR3 reads TGTGCCAGCAGTTCCGGATACGCCAGGGGCGAAAAACTGTTTTTT. The chain employs TRBV28 and TRBJ1-4, with a weak D call TRBD1 (6 bases). V was clipped by 4 bases and J by 8 bases, with 17 bases between them. Germline V CDR1 and CDR2: MDHEN, SYDVKM. The CDR3 sequence is 15 residues long.

In nucleotides, the CDR3 is TGTGCCACCAGCAGAGAGTTAGGGGGCGCGACCTCTGGAAACACCATATATTTT. Its protein is CATSRELGGATSGNTIYF. The chain links TRBV15 to TRBJ1-3, with 7 bases lining up with TRBD1. V lost 0 bases to trimming and J lost 0 bases; unmatched junction nucleotides: 8. Germline-derived CDR1 and CDR2 are LNHNV and YYDKDF (reference sequence). This CDR3 contains 18 residues.

CDR3 sequence (DNA): TGTGCCAGTACCCCCCGGACAGTAGAGTCACCCCTCCACTTT. Its translation: CASTPRTVESPLHF. V gene TRBV19 combines with J gene TRBJ1-6; D is possibly TRBD1 (6 bases). The ends were cut back, 7 bases at V and 10 bases at J, with 17 bases in the middle. CDR1 is LNHDA, CDR2 SQIVND, per germline (reference sequence). CDR3 length: 14 amino acids.

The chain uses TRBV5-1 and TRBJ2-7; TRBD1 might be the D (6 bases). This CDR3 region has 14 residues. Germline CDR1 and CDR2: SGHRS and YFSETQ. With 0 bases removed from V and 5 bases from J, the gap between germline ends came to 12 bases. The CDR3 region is CASSLVQGNDEQYF. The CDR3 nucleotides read TGCGCCAGCAGCTTGGTACAGGGTAACGACGAGCAGTACTTC. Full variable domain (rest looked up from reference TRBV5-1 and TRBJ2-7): KAGVTQTPRYLIKTRGQQVTLSCSPISGHRSVSWYQQTPGQGLQFLFEYFSETQRNKGNFPGRFSGRQFSNSRSEMNVSTLELGDSALYLCASSLVQGNDEQYFGPGTRLTVT.

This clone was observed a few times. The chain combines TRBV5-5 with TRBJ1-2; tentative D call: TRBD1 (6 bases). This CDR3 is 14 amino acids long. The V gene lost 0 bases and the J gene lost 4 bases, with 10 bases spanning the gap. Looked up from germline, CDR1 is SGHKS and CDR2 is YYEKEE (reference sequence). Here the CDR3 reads CASSLEGVGYGYTF. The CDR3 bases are TGTGCCAGCAGCTTGGAGGGGGTTGGCTATGGCTACACCTTC.

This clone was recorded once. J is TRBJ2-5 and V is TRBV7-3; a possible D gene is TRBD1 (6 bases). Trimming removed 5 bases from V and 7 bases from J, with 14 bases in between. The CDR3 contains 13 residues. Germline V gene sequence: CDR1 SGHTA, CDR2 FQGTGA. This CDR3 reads CASSRDMFGTQYF. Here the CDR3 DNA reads TGTGCCAGCAGCCGGGACATGTTTGGGACCCAGTACTTC.

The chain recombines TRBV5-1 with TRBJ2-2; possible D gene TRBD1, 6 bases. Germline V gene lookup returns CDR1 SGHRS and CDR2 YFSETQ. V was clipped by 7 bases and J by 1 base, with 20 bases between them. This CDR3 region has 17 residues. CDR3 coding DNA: TGCGCCAGCGTGCAGGGGTTTCGCTCGTTGAACACCGGGGAGCTGTTTTTT. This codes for CASVQGFRSLNTGELFF.

CDR3 region: CASSKGPGQGGNTEAFF. The DNA of the CDR3 is TGTGCCAGCAGCAAAGGACCGGGACAGGGGGGGAACACTGAAGCTTTCTTT. This sequence joins TRBV21-1 and TRBJ1-1; the table's D call, TRBD1, has no DNA check behind it. TRBV21-1 is recorded as a pseudogene. This CDR3 spans 17 amino acids.

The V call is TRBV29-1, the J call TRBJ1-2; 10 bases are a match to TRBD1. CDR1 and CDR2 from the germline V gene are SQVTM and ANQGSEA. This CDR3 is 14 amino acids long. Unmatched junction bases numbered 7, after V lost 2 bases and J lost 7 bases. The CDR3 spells CSVEPTGGVFGYTF. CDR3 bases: TGCAGCGTTGAACCGACAGGGGGCGTTTTTGGCTACACCTTC. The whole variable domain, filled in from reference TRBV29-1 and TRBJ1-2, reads SAVISQKPSRDICQRGTSLTIQCQVDSQVTMMFWYRQQPGQSLTLIATANQGSEATYESGFVIDKFPISRPNLTFSTLTVSNMSPEDSSIYLCSVEPTGGVFGYTFGSGTRLTVV.

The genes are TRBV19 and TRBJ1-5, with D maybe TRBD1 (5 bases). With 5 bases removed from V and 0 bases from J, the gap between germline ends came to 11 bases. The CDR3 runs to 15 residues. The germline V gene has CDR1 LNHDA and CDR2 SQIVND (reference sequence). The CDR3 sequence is CASSPHQGSNQPQHF. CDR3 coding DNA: TGTGCCAGTAGTCCGCACCAGGGTAGCAATCAGCCCCAGCATTTT.

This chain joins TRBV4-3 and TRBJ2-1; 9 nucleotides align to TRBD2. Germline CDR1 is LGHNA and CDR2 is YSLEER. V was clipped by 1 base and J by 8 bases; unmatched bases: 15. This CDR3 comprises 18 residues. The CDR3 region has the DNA TGCGCCAGCAGCCAAGTCTTAATAAGTGCTAGCGGGAACGATGAGCAGTTCTTC. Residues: CASSQVLISASGNDEQFF.